The clone carrying this T cell receptor beta chain was found a few times. CDR3 size: 16 residues. Germline V lookup: CDR1 SGHDN, CDR2 FVKESK. The V gene end was trimmed by 4 bases and the J gene end by 4 bases; junction bases not matched to a gene: 4. This sample was included in a study of blood T cell repertoires in COVID-19. Assay: immunoSEQ multiplex PCR; the TCRdb copy retains only in-frame clones and omits some. The sample carries 140,000 or so clones, about 87% recorded once. The sequencing input was peripheral blood. The TCR was taken from a human donor in a cohort sampled during active COVID-19. The chain carries TRBV14 and TRBJ2-1; TRBD2 matches 13 bases. For the CDR3, the DNA is TGTGCCAGCAGCCGTCGACTAGCGGGAGGTTACAATGAGCAGTTCTTC. This translates into CASSRRLAGGYNEQFF.